The 28 T cell receptor beta chains below come from one sample, sequenced in a study of regulatory T cells in long-lasting Graves disease. CDR3-region Arm-PCR and iRepertoire HTBI primers produced the TCR beta libraries. Using its own MiXCR run on the multiplex PCR reads, TCRdb lists one record per CDR3 protein. The sample contains 300,000 to 500,000 distinct CDR3 sequences, around 21% of which appear only once. As for time point: persistent/refractory GD, antithyroid drugs over 5 years with positive TRAb. The TCR library was made from RNA that had been extracted from PBMCs in TRIzol. Sequenced here: peripheral blood mononuclear cells (PBMCs), sampled when the disease was refractory, from a patient treated with antithyroid drugs. The receptors originated from a female donor with Graves disease.

The sample holds a few counts of this clonotype. The chain combines TRBV27 with TRBJ1-4; D not certain. V lost 10 bases, J lost 7 bases, and 7 bases lay in between. There are 10 residues in the CDR3. Germline CDR1 reads MNHEY; CDR2 reads SMNVEV (reference sequence). This chain's CDR3 is CATRGEKLFF. CDR3 coding DNA: TGTGCCACCCGTGGTGAAAAACTGTTTTTT.

In DNA, the CDR3 is TGTGCCAGCAGCTTAGCGGCGGGAGATACGCAGTATTTT. Translation: CASSLAAGDTQYF. The chain couples TRBV7-2 to TRBJ2-3, with D maybe TRBD2 (5 bases). Trimming pared 0 bases from V and 5 bases from J, leaving 6 bases between. CDR1 and CDR2 (germline): SGHTA, FQGNSA. The CDR3 runs 13 residues.

The sample holds a few counts of this clonotype. The J gene is TRBJ2-7, the V gene TRBV30, with TRBD1 matching over 8 bases. V was clipped by 3 bases and J by 7 bases; unmatched bases: 8. From germline, CDR1 is GTSNPN and CDR2 SVGIG (reference sequence). CDR3 length: 13 residues. CDR3 in DNA: TGTGCCTGGAGGGGGCAGGGGGCTCAAGAGCAGTACTTC. This codes for CAWRGQGAQEQYF.

The genes are TRBV5-1 and TRBJ2-3; D possibly matches TRBD1 or TRBD2 (5 bases each). The germline V and J ends were trimmed by 0 bases and 2 bases, with 7 bases remaining between them. The CDR3 runs to 14 residues. CDR1 SGHRS and CDR2 YFSETQ come from the germline V gene. The CDR3 nucleotides read TGCGCCAGCAGCTTGGCGGGACCCACAGATACGCAGTATTTT. Translation: CASSLAGPTDTQYF.

The chain joins TRBV18 to TRBJ1-5; D might be TRBD1 (5 bases). Germline values: CDR1 KGHSH, CDR2 LQKENI. The length of the CDR3 is 16 residues. The V end was cut by 4 bases, the J end by 6 bases, with 19 bases between. This CDR3 is CASSLIGGGGIQPQHF. In nucleotides, the CDR3 is TGTGCCAGCTCACTCATCGGGGGAGGAGGGATTCAGCCCCAGCATTTT. Full variable domain (missing parts from reference TRBV18 and TRBJ1-5): NAGVMQNPRHLVRRRGQEARLRCSPMKGHSHVYWYRQLPEEGLKFMVYLQKENIIDESGMPKERFSAEFPKEGPSILRIQQVVRGDSAAYFCASSLIGGGGIQPQHFGDGTRLSIL.

The chain is built from TRBV20-1 and TRBJ1-1, with D possibly TRBD1 on 6 matching bases. The V end lost 1 base, the J end lost 5 bases, and 11 bases lay between the germline ends. Germline loops: CDR1 DFQATT, CDR2 SNEGSKA (reference sequence). CDR3 size: 13 residues. The CDR3 here is CSARGQVITEAFF. The CDR3 region has the DNA TGCAGTGCTAGAGGACAGGTGATTACTGAAGCTTTCTTT.

This clonotype was seen a handful of times. The chain links TRBV14 to TRBJ2-5; D perhaps matches TRBD2 (5 bases). The germline V gene has CDR1 SGHDN and CDR2 FVKESK. Trimming cost V 1 base and J 5 bases, with 17 bases left between them. The CDR3 loop spans 16 amino acids. As DNA, the CDR3 is TGTGCCAGCAGCCAAGGGGAGACACCTACCATGGAGACCCAGTACTTC. This gives the protein CASSQGETPTMETQYF.

CDR3 in DNA: TGTGCCAGCAGCGAGGGGGGGTTCCAAGAGACCCAGTACTTC. Translation: CASSEGGFQETQYF. The gene calls are TRBV13 and TRBJ2-5; D possibly corresponds to TRBD2 (7 bases). V lost 5 bases and J 1 base, leaving 11 bases between the germline ends. This CDR3 is built from 14 residues. The germline gives CDR1 PRHDT, CDR2 FYEKMQ (reference sequence).

This clonotype has ten or more counts. This sequence joins TRBV6-2 or TRBV6-3 and TRBJ1-2, with D possibly matching TRBD1 (5 bases). Between the trimmed V and J ends, which lost 8 bases and 7 bases, there was a span of 17 bases. The germline CDR1 and CDR2 sequences are MNHEY and SVGEGT. The CDR3 totals 13 residues. The CDR3 DNA reads TGTGCCAGCGGAGATGGGACTCTCTCTGGCTACACCTTC. It codes for CASGDGTLSGYTF.

This clonotype appeared many times. The chain recombines TRBV3-1 with TRBJ2-7; tentative D call: TRBD1 (7 bases). The CDR3 runs to 14 residues. Trimming shortened V by 1 base and J by 6 bases, and 13 bases separated the two germline ends. Germline V gives CDR1 LGHDT, CDR2 YNNKEL (reference sequence). The CDR3 reads CASSQASGGGEQYF. The CDR3, as DNA: TGTGCCAGCAGCCAAGCCTCAGGGGGAGGCGAGCAGTACTTC.

The gene calls are TRBV7-9 and TRBJ2-2, with unresolved D. CDR3 size: 12 residues. The germline gives CDR1 SEHNR, CDR2 FQNEAQ (reference sequence). Trimming left V 2 bases short and J 10 bases short, with 8 bases between. CDR3 protein: CASSLSFAELFF. Here the CDR3 DNA reads TGTGCCAGCAGCTTAAGTTTTGCGGAGCTGTTTTTT.

Ten or more counts support this clonotype. This chain's CDR3 is CASSLRGTGSGELFF. CDR3 coding DNA: TGTGCCAGCAGTTTAAGAGGGACAGGGTCCGGGGAGCTGTTTTTT. The chain employs TRBV28 and TRBJ2-2; 9 nucleotides agree with TRBD1. The V gene's germline CDR1 is MDHEN and CDR2 SYDVKM. V lost 2 bases to trimming and J lost 6 bases; unmatched junction nucleotides: 4. There are 15 residues in the CDR3.

V gene TRBV7-9 combines with J gene TRBJ2-1, with D possibly TRBD2 on 6 matching bases. Germline values: CDR1 SEHNR, CDR2 FQNEAQ (reference sequence). The CDR3 loop spans 14 amino acids. V was clipped by 2 bases and J by 8 bases, with 13 bases between them. CDR3 DNA sequence: TGTGCCAGCAGCTTATCGGTGCGCGGGGATGAGCAGTTCTTC. The encoded protein is CASSLSVRGDEQFF.

The chain carries TRBV28 and TRBJ2-7; TRBD2 matches at 7 bases. Germline CDR1 MDHEN, CDR2 SYDVKM. The trim removed 2 bases at V and 2 bases at J, leaving 6 bases unmatched. This CDR3 comprises 15 residues. The CDR3 protein is CASSLPIGGTYEQYF. CDR3 DNA sequence: TGTGCCAGCAGTTTACCAATCGGGGGGACCTACGAGCAGTACTTC.

The CDR3 region is CASSGIEGQGSEAFF. The CDR3 nucleotides read TGCGCCAGCAGTGGAATAGAAGGGCAGGGCTCCGAAGCTTTCTTT. The rearrangement joins TRBV10-1 to TRBJ1-1; TRBD1 is a possible D gene (5 bases). The V end was cut by 4 bases, the J end by 8 bases, with 20 bases between. CDR3 length equals 15 residues. Per the germline V gene, CDR1 is WNHNN and CDR2 is SYGVQD (reference sequence).

Only a few counts were recorded for this clonotype. The chain is built from TRBV7-9 and TRBJ1-1; TRBD1 agrees at 11 bases. V dropped 2 bases and J dropped 0; count of bases not matched to a gene: 5. This CDR3 comprises 17 residues. Germline V gene data show CDR1 as SEHNR and CDR2 as FQNEAQ (reference sequence). CDR3 coding DNA: TGTGCCAGCAGCTTATCCGGACAGGGGGCCCTGAACACTGAAGCTTTCTTT. This sequence encodes CASSLSGQGALNTEAFF.

The gene calls are TRBV11-2 and TRBJ2-7; no clear D gene. The V gene lost 1 base and the J gene lost 2 bases, with 9 bases spanning the gap. Germline-derived CDR1 and CDR2 are SGHAT and FQNNGV. The CDR3 has 14 residues. CDR3 bases: TGTGCCAGCAGCTTAGGCGGCCCGCCCTACGAGCAGTACTTC. Translation gives CASSLGGPPYEQYF.

The chain uses TRBV27 and TRBJ2-7, with 9 bases lining up with TRBD2. Germline assignment: CDR1 MNHEY and CDR2 SMNVEV (reference sequence). This CDR3 region has 14 residues. V lost 5 bases, J lost 8 bases, and 10 bases stayed unmatched. CDR3: CASSPASGKPKQYF. CDR3 nucleotides: TGTGCCAGCAGTCCCGCTAGCGGGAAGCCAAAGCAGTACTTC.

The chain combines TRBV18 with TRBJ2-2; D is possibly TRBD1 (5 bases). V gave up 5 bases and J gave up 1 base, with 11 bases separating them. Germline V gene sequence: CDR1 KGHSH, CDR2 LQKENI. The CDR3 contains 15 residues. The DNA for the CDR3 is TGTGCCAGCTCAACGTTGGGGCAGAACACCGGGGAGCTGTTTTTT. It yields the protein CASSTLGQNTGELFF.

There are a few counts of this clonotype. The chain combines TRBV3-1 with TRBJ1-1, with D perhaps matching TRBD1 (6 bases). V lost 4 bases, J lost 2 bases, and 11 bases lay in between. CDR3 length equals 14 residues. Germline assignment: CDR1 LGHDT and CDR2 YNNKEL (reference sequence). The CDR3 protein is CASSRDRSNTEAFF. The DNA for the CDR3 is TGTGCCAGCAGCCGCGACAGGAGCAACACTGAAGCTTTCTTT.

This clonotype showed up many times. This chain links TRBV7-2 with TRBJ1-1; D is undetermined. The CDR3 contains 12 residues. Trimming stripped 2 bases from V and 4 bases from J, with 5 bases between. CDR1 and CDR2 (germline): SGHTA, FQGNSA. This chain's CDR3 is CASSLYSTEAFF. The CDR3 nucleotides read TGTGCCAGCAGCTTATATAGCACTGAAGCTTTCTTT. Drawing the rest from reference TRBV7-2 and TRBJ1-1, the complete variable domain is GAGVSQSPSNKVTEKGKDVELRCDPISGHTALYWYRQSLGQGLEFLIYFQGNSAPDKSGLPSDRFSAERTGGSVSTLTIQRTQQEDSAVYLCASSLYSTEAFFGQGTRLTVV.

This clonotype has ten or more counts. The V call is TRBV28, the J call TRBJ1-1; 8 positions agree with TRBD1. CDR1 and CDR2 from the germline V gene are MDHEN and SYDVKM. V lost 6 bases, J lost 4 bases, and 7 bases stayed unmatched. There are 14 residues in the CDR3. CDR3 protein: CASSPGGQGTEAFF. As DNA, the CDR3 is TGTGCCAGCAGCCCAGGGGGCCAGGGCACTGAAGCTTTCTTT.

The chain couples TRBV12-3 or TRBV12-4 to TRBJ2-2; D gene unclear. The V end was cut by 7 bases, the J end by 3 bases, with 9 bases between. The CDR3 has 13 amino acids. The CDR3 loop is CASTTTDTGELFF. The CDR3 DNA reads TGTGCCAGCACCACTACGGACACCGGGGAGCTGTTTTTT.

This clonotype has just a few counts. This chain joins TRBV7-9 and TRBJ1-2; 10 bases line up with TRBD1. Germline assignment: CDR1 SEHNR and CDR2 FQNEAQ (reference sequence). V shed 2 bases and J 7 bases; nucleotides not matched to a gene: 4. The CDR3 consists of 14 residues. CDR3 coding DNA: TGTGCCAGCAGCTTAATTGGGACAGGGGCTGGCTACACCTTC. Protein: CASSLIGTGAGYTF.

This clonotype has more than one count but fewer than ten. V is TRBV12-3 or TRBV12-4 and J is TRBJ2-7, with 8 bases that match TRBD2. The CDR3 sequence is 14 residues long. V was pared by 3 bases and J by 3 bases, with 4 bases of the junction left unmatched. Here the CDR3 reads CASSFGGRYYEQYF. For the CDR3, the DNA is TGTGCCAGCAGTTTCGGCGGGAGGTACTACGAGCAGTACTTC.

The CDR3: CASGDRDTFSGELFF. CDR3 nucleotides: TGTGCTAGTGGGGACCGGGACACCTTTAGCGGGGAGCTGTTTTTT. The chain couples TRBV12-5 to TRBJ2-2; possibly TRBD1 for D (6 bases). Germline V gene lookup returns CDR1 LGHNT and CDR2 FRNRAP. V lost 6 bases, J lost 7 bases, and 18 bases lay in between. The CDR3 sequence is 15 residues long.

This clonotype was observed a few times. The V and J genes are TRBV12-3 or TRBV12-4 and TRBJ2-1; D uncertain. CDR3 length: 14 amino acids. Trimming stripped 1 base from V and 8 bases from J, with 12 bases between. The CDR3 DNA reads TGTGCCAGCAGTTTAGGCCCGGTCCTGGATGAGCAGTTCTTC. This codes for CASSLGPVLDEQFF.

This clonotype was detected only a few times. V usage is TRBV5-1 and J usage is TRBJ1-2, with 8 positions matching TRBD1. The germline CDR1 and CDR2 sequences are SGHRS and YFSETQ. This CDR3 contains 16 residues. The trim removed 0 bases at V and 0 bases at J, leaving 4 bases unmatched. In DNA form, the CDR3 reads TGCGCCAGCAGCTTGGATGCGGGACAGGCTAACTATGGCTACACCTTC. This codes for CASSLDAGQANYGYTF. Full variable domain (rest looked up from reference TRBV5-1 and TRBJ1-2): KAGVTQTPRYLIKTRGQQVTLSCSPISGHRSVSWYQQTPGQGLQFLFEYFSETQRNKGNFPGRFSGRQFSNSRSEMNVSTLELGDSALYLCASSLDAGQANYGYTFGSGTRLTVV.